The text below deals with one T cell receptor (beta chain). The length of the CDR3 is 12 residues. V was trimmed by 3 bases and J by 7 bases, leaving 10 bases between them. Germline lookup yields CDR1 DFQATT and CDR2 SNEGSKA (reference sequence). This record belongs to a study of T-cell reconstitution after alpha-beta-depleted transplantation in children. Library preparation (for TCRbeta) was performed with unique molecular identifiers. TCRdb fed the PCR reads into MiXCR, producing one record per CDR3 protein. The repertoire holds fewer than 750,000 distinct CDR3 sequences, with around 27% as singletons.

The chain is built from TRBV20-1 and TRBJ2-1; tentatively, D is TRBD2 (5 bases). The sequenced sample was PBMCs, obtained before TCRalphabeta/CD19-depleted stem cell transplant. This clonotype was sampled from a boy younger than two with Wiskott-Aldrich syndrome, due to receive a stem cell transplant. CDR3 loop: CSASPSPNEQFF. The CDR3 region has the DNA TGCAGTGCTAGCCCTAGCCCTAATGAGCAGTTCTTC.